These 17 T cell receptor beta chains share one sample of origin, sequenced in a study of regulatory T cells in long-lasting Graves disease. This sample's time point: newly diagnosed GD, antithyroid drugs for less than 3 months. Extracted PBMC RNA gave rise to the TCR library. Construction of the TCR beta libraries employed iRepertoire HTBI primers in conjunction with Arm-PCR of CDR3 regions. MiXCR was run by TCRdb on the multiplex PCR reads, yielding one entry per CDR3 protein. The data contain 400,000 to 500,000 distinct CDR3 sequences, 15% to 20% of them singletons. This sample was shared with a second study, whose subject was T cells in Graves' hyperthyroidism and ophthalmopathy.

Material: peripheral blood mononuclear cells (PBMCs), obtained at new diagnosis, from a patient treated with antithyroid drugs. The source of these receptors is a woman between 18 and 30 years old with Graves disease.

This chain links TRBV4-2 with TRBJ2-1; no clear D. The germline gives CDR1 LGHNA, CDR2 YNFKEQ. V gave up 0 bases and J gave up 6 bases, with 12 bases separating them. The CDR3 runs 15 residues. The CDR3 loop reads CASSQEKVDTNEQFF. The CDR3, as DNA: TGTGCCAGCAGCCAAGAAAAGGTAGATACCAATGAGCAGTTCTTC.

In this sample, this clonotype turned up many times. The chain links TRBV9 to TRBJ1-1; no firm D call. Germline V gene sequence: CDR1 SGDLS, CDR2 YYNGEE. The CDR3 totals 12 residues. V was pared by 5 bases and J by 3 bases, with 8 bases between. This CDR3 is CASSVRYTEAFF. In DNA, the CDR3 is TGTGCCAGCAGTGTGAGGTACACTGAAGCTTTCTTT.

The DNA of the CDR3 is TGCGCCAGCAGCCAAGGTCTGCAGGGGCCGTGGGAGCAGTACTTC. As protein: CASSQGLQGPWEQYF. J is TRBJ2-7 and V is TRBV4-1; D is perhaps TRBD1 (6 bases). The V gene's germline CDR1 is MGHRA and CDR2 YSYEKL. Deletions cut 1 base from V and 7 bases from J, with 17 bases between. The CDR3 loop spans 15 amino acids.

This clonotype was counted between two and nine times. The DNA for the CDR3 is TGCGCCAGCAGCTCCGACGCGGGGGTAAAGGAAAAACTGTTTTTT. Its protein product is CASSSDAGVKEKLFF. The chain couples TRBV5-1 to TRBJ1-4; D is perhaps TRBD1 (5 bases). The V end was cut by 3 bases, the J end by 8 bases, with 17 bases between. CDR3 length equals 15 residues. Germline V gene lookup returns CDR1 SGHRS and CDR2 YFSETQ.

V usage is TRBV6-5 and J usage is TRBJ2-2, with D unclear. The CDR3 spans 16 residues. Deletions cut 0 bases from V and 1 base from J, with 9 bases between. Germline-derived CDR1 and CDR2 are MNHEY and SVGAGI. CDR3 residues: CASSYSRRQNTGELFF. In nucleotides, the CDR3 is TGTGCCAGCAGTTACTCGAGGCGACAGAACACCGGGGAGCTGTTTTTT.

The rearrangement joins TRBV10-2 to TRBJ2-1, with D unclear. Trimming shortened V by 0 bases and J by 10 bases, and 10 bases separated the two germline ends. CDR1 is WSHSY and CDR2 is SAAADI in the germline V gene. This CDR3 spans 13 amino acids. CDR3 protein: CASSESPMGEQFF. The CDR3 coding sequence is TGCGCCAGCAGTGAGTCCCCGATGGGCGAGCAGTTCTTC.

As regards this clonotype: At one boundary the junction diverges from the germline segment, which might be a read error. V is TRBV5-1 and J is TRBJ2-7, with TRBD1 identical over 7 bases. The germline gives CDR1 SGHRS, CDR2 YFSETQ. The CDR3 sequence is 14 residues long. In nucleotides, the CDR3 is TGCACCAGCAGCCCGACAGGGCTCCCCTACGAGCAGTACTTC. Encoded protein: CTSSPTGLPYEQYF.

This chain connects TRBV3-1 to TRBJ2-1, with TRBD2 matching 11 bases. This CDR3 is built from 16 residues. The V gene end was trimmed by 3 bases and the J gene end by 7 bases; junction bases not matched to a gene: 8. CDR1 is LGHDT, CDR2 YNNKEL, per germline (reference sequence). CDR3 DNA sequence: TGTGCCAGCAGCCAGGAGACTAGCGGGATTGGGAATGAGCAGTTCTTC. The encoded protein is CASSQETSGIGNEQFF.

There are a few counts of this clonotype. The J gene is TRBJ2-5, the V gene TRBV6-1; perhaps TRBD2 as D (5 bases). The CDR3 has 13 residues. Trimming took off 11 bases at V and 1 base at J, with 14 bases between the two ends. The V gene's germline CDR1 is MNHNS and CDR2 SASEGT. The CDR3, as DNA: TGTGCCCCCTCAATGGCGGGCCAAGAGACCCAGTACTTC. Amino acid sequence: CAPSMAGQETQYF.

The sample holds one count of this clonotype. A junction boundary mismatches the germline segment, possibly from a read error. Here the CDR3 reads CASSQGSQGYSPLHF. Here the CDR3 DNA reads TGCGCCAGCAGCCAAGGATCACAGGGTTATTCACCCCTCCACTTT. The genes are TRBV13 and TRBJ1-6; D is perhaps TRBD1 (6 bases). CDR3 size: 15 residues. Germline CDR1 PRHDT, CDR2 FYEKMQ (reference sequence).

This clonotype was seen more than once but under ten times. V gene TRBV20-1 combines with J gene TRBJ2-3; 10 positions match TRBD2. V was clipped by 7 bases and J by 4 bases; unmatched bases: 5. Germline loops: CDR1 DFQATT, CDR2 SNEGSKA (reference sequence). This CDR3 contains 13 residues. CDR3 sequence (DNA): TGCAGTGAAAGCGGGAGGGTTCCAGATACGCAGTATTTT. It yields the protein CSESGRVPDTQYF.

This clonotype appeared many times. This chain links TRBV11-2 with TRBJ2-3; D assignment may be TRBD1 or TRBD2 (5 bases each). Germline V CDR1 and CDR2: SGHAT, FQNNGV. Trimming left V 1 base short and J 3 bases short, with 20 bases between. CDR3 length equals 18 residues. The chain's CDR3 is CASSLVPGPPQVTDTQYF. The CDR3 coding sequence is TGTGCCAGCAGCTTAGTTCCGGGACCGCCCCAGGTAACAGATACGCAGTATTTT.

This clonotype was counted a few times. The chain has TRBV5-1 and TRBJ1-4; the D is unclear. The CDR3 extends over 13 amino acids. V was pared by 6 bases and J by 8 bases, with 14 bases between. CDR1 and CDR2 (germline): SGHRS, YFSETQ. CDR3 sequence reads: CASKVEGGEKLFF. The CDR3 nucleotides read TGCGCCAGCAAGGTTGAGGGAGGAGAAAAACTGTTTTTT.

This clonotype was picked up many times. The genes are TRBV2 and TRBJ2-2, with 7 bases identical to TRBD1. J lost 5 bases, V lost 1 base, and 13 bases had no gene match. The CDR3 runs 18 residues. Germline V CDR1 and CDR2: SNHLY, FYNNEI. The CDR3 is CASSEGTGWSLMTGELFF. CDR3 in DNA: TGTGCCAGCAGTGAAGGGACAGGATGGTCCCTTATGACCGGGGAGCTGTTTTTT.

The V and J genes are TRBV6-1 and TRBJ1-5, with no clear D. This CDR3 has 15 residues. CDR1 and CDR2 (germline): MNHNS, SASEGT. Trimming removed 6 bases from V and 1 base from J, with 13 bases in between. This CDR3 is CASSPTWASNQPQHF. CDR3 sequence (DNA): TGTGCCAGCAGCCCGACCTGGGCAAGCAATCAGCCCCAGCATTTT.

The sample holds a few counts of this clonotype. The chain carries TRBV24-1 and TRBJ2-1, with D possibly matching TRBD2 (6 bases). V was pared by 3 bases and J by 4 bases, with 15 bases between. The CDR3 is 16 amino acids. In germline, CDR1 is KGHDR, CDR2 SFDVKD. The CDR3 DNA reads TGTGCCACCAGTGATGCATCCGGGACTTCTTACAATGAGCAGTTCTTC. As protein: CATSDASGTSYNEQFF.

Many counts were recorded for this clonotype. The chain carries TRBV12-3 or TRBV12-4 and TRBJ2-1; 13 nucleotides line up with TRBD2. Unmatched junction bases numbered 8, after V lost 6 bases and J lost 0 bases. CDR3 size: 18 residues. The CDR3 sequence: CASRSSWTSGSSYNEQFF. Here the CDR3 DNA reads TGTGCCAGCAGGTCTAGTTGGACTAGCGGGAGCTCCTACAATGAGCAGTTCTTC.